What follows are 24 T cell receptor beta chains derived from one specimen sequenced in a study of T cell responses to AZD1222 COVID-19 vaccine. TCRdb keeps only in-frame clones here, not all; method: immunoSEQ multiplex PCR. The data hold about 220,000 clones, with around 93% observed a single time. Source: peripheral blood, taken on day 0 of MenACWY control vaccination. The origin of the receptors is an adult in good health.

The gene calls are TRBV3-1 (or the pseudogene TRBV3-2) and TRBJ2-5, with D possibly matching TRBD2 (6 bases). Trimming took 8 bases from V and 3 from J, leaving 13 bases between them. Germline V gene data show CDR1 as LGHDT and CDR2 as YNNKEL (reference sequence). This CDR3 has 13 amino acids. The CDR3 sequence is CASSGLTKETQYF. CDR3 DNA: TGTGCCAGCTCGGGACTCACAAAAGAGACCCAGTACTTC.

CDR3 loop: CASSYSNPGYNSPLHF. DNA for the CDR3: TGTGCCAGCAGTTACTCGAATCCGGGGTACAATTCACCCCTCCACTTT. This chain connects TRBV6-6 to TRBJ1-6; D not resolved. Germline V lookup: CDR1 MNHNY, CDR2 SVGAGI (reference sequence). The V gene lost 0 bases and the J gene lost 7 bases, with 13 bases spanning the gap. The CDR3 loop spans 16 amino acids.

Remarks on this clone: The sample contains more than one DNA sequence encoding this CDR3. The chain's CDR3 is CASSRDRGGYTF. The CDR3 coding sequence is TGTGCCAGCAGCCGGGATCGCGGTGGCTACACCTTC. The chain uses TRBV7-9 and TRBJ1-2; no clear D gene. Germline loops: CDR1 SEHNR, CDR2 FQNEAQ (reference sequence). The length of the CDR3 is 12 residues. Trimming removed 5 bases from V and 7 bases from J, with 11 bases in between.

This clone has a single count. V and J are TRBV20-1 and TRBJ1-5; D is unclear. V lost 4 bases to trimming and J lost 2 bases, with 12 bases between them. Germline CDR1 DFQATT, CDR2 SNEGSKA (reference sequence). This CDR3 has 14 residues. CDR3 nucleotides: TGCAGTGCTATTGAAGCTATTGGCAATCAGCCCCAGCATTTT. It specifies CSAIEAIGNQPQHF.

The chain carries TRBV19 and TRBJ1-5; D gene unclear. V was shortened by 3 bases and J by 4 bases, with 13 bases between the two germline ends. The CDR3 consists of 15 residues. The germline gives CDR1 LNHDA, CDR2 SQIVND (reference sequence). The CDR3 reads CASSITLSLNQPQHF. DNA for the CDR3: TGTGCCAGTAGTATCACCCTAAGCCTAAATCAGCCCCAGCATTTT.

This clone was picked up a small number of times. The chain is built from TRBV11-1 and TRBJ1-1; possibly TRBD1 for D (6 bases). This CDR3 spans 12 amino acids. Trimming took 8 bases from V and 6 from J, leaving 13 bases between them. The germline CDR1 and CDR2 sequences are SGHAT and FQDESV (reference sequence). The CDR3 loop reads CASQGGPAEAFF. For the CDR3, the DNA is TGTGCCAGCCAAGGGGGGCCCGCTGAAGCTTTCTTT.

The J gene is TRBJ1-4, the V gene TRBV6-5, with unresolved D. CDR3 length equals 13 residues. Germline CDR1 is MNHEY and CDR2 is SVGAGI. V lost 7 bases and J lost 6, with 12 bases in between. CDR3 sequence (DNA): TGTGCCAGCATTAGGTCAGCGCATGAAAAACTGTTTTTT. Its translation is CASIRSAHEKLFF.

V is TRBV12-3 or TRBV12-4 and J is TRBJ2-7; D possibly matches TRBD1 or TRBD2 (5 bases each). V gave up 6 bases and J gave up 5 bases, with 14 bases separating them. The CDR3 has 13 residues. CDR3 protein: CASSVSRDHEQYF. CDR3 coding DNA: TGTGCCAGCAGCGTATCCAGGGACCACGAGCAGTACTTC.

The chain recombines TRBV28 with TRBJ1-5; D perhaps matches TRBD1 (5 bases). The V gene's germline CDR1 is MDHEN and CDR2 SYDVKM. With 3 bases removed from V and 9 bases from J, the gap between germline ends came to 9 bases. This CDR3 region has 12 residues. This chain's CDR3 is CASSLAGRPQHF. The CDR3 bases are TGTGCCAGCAGTTTGGCAGGGAGGCCCCAGCATTTT.

The chain uses TRBV28 and TRBJ2-4, with TRBD2 as a possible D gene (5 bases). Trimming removed 6 bases from V and 7 bases from J, with 13 bases in between. CDR3 length: 13 residues. Germline loops: CDR1 MDHEN, CDR2 SYDVKM. The CDR3 region is CASRAGMRNIQYF. CDR3 sequence (DNA): TGTGCCAGCAGAGCCGGGATGCGGAACATTCAGTACTTC.

The rearrangement links TRBV7-2 to TRBJ1-5; possible D gene TRBD1, 5 bases. The CDR3 totals 13 residues. Germline V CDR1 and CDR2: SGHTA, FQGNSA. The V end lost 3 bases, the J end lost 7 bases, and 10 bases lay between the germline ends. Here the CDR3 DNA reads TGTGCCAGCAGCTTGAACCGGGACCAGCCCCAGCATTTT. This gives the protein CASSLNRDQPQHF.

This chain uses TRBV6-5 with TRBJ1-1; D remains ambiguous. Germline V gene data show CDR1 as MNHEY and CDR2 as SVGAGI. V was shortened by 2 bases and J by 0 bases, with 7 bases between the two germline ends. The CDR3 consists of 14 residues. The chain's CDR3 is CASSYSVVNTEAFF. As DNA, the CDR3 is TGTGCCAGCAGTTACAGTGTTGTGAACACTGAAGCTTTCTTT.

This rearrangement joins TRBV30 to TRBJ1-5; perhaps TRBD1 as D (5 bases). Germline loops: CDR1 GTSNPN, CDR2 SVGIG (reference sequence). The CDR3 covers 13 residues. The V and J ends lost 6 bases and 8 bases respectively, with 17 bases between them. DNA of the CDR3: TGTGCCTGCCTACCGGGACCCTCCGAGCCCCAGCATTTT. Amino acid sequence: CACLPGPSEPQHF.

The V gene is TRBV5-1, the J gene TRBJ2-5, with a possible D match to TRBD1 (5 bases). Germline-derived CDR1 and CDR2 are SGHRS and YFSETQ. Trimming removed 2 bases at V and 2 bases at J, with 13 bases between. CDR3 length equals 15 residues. CDR3 region: CASSFGSGNQETQYF. The CDR3 coding sequence is TGCGCCAGCAGCTTTGGGTCAGGGAATCAAGAGACCCAGTACTTC.

The chain combines TRBV11-2 with TRBJ1-2; TRBD1 aligns across 8 bases. The germline gives CDR1 SGHAT, CDR2 FQNNGV. CDR3 length: 15 amino acids. V shed 5 bases, J shed 7 bases, and the junction held 12 bases outside the gene matches. For the CDR3, the DNA is TGTGCCAGCAGCAACTCGGGGCAGGGGGCACGTGGCTACACCTTC. Amino acid sequence: CASSNSGQGARGYTF.

The chain is built from TRBV6-2 or TRBV6-3 and TRBJ1-2, with 7 bases identical to TRBD1. The ends lost 2 bases at V and 4 bases at J; junction bases unmatched: 1. This CDR3 is built from 13 residues. In germline, CDR1 is MNHEY, CDR2 SVGEGT. In nucleotides, the CDR3 is TGTGCCAGCAGTTACGGGGACAGCTATGGCTACACCTTC. It codes for CASSYGDSYGYTF.

The CDR3 sequence is CASTPGDREQPQHF. The DNA of the CDR3 is TGTGCCAGCACCCCTGGGGACAGGGAACAGCCCCAGCATTTT. V gene TRBV28 combines with J gene TRBJ1-5; 9 bases align to TRBD1. Trimming cost V 7 bases and J 7 bases; bases outside gene matches: 8. CDR1 is MDHEN, CDR2 SYDVKM, per germline. This CDR3 is built from 14 residues.

This rearrangement joins TRBV10-3 to TRBJ2-7; 7 bases map to TRBD1. The CDR3 contains 16 residues. The trim removed 0 bases at V and 6 bases at J, leaving 11 bases unmatched. CDR1 and CDR2 (germline): ENHRY, SYGVKD. CDR3 DNA: TGTGCCATCAGTGAGTCCGGTGACCGACAGGGTGGCGAGCAGTACTTC. It specifies CAISESGDRQGGEQYF.

V usage is TRBV2 and J usage is TRBJ2-6; no firm D call. This CDR3 spans 15 amino acids. From germline, CDR1 is SNHLY and CDR2 FYNNEI. Trimming took off 4 bases at V and 4 bases at J, with 11 bases between the two ends. The chain's CDR3 is CASSGFLGGANVLTF. The CDR3 DNA reads as TGTGCCAGCAGTGGTTTTTTGGGAGGGGCCAACGTCCTGACTTTC.

The chain is built from TRBV7-9 and TRBJ1-2; no clear D gene. V dropped 7 bases and J dropped 3 bases, with 24 bases sitting between them. Germline V gives CDR1 SEHNR, CDR2 FQNEAQ (reference sequence). The CDR3 is 17 residues long. For the CDR3, the DNA is TGTGCCAGCACCCCCCCGGAAGGGAGGCTTTGGGACTATGGCTACACCTTC. Amino acids: CASTPPEGRLWDYGYTF.

The rearrangement joins TRBV7-2 to TRBJ2-1, with 9 nucleotides matching TRBD2. Germline assignment: CDR1 SGHTA and CDR2 FQGNSA. The ends lost 5 bases at V and 3 bases at J; junction bases unmatched: 5. The CDR3 length is 15 residues. CDR3 coding DNA: TGTGCCAGCAGCCTCGCGGGGGGGGACTACAATGAGCAGTTCTTC. Protein: CASSLAGGDYNEQFF. Full variable domain (outside the CDR3, taken from reference TRBV7-2 and TRBJ2-1): GAGVSQSPSNKVTEKGKDVELRCDPISGHTALYWYRQSLGQGLEFLIYFQGNSAPDKSGLPSDRFSAERTGGSVSTLTIQRTQQEDSAVYLCASSLAGGDYNEQFFGPGTRLTVL.

The chain has TRBV7-3 and TRBJ1-1; the D is unclear. The CDR3 loop spans 14 amino acids. Per germline, CDR1 SGHTA and CDR2 FQGTGA. The V end was cut by 3 bases, the J end by 0 bases, with 8 bases between. The chain's CDR3 is CASSLGPMNTEAFF. CDR3 DNA: TGTGCCAGCAGCTTGGGCCCCATGAACACTGAAGCTTTCTTT.

This chain uses TRBV15 with TRBJ2-6, with 10 bases that match TRBD1. This CDR3 is built from 18 residues. Germline lookup yields CDR1 LNHNV and CDR2 YYDKDF (reference sequence). V gave up 4 bases and J gave up 2 bases; unmatched junction bases: 8. DNA of the CDR3: TGTGCCACCAGCACCGCCTTTGGGACAGGGGCTGGGGCCAACGTCCTGACTTTC. It translates to CATSTAFGTGAGANVLTF. Complete variable domain (other parts from reference TRBV15 and TRBJ2-6): DAMVIQNPRYQVTQFGKPVTLSCSQTLNHNVMYWYQQKSSQAPKLLFHYYDKDFNNEADTPDNFQSRRPNTSFCFLDIRSPGLGDTAMYLCATSTAFGTGAGANVLTFGAGSRLTVL.

Points on this clone: The sample contains more than one DNA sequence encoding this CDR3. The chain combines TRBV6-2 or TRBV6-3 with TRBJ1-1; D gene uncertain. The V end was cut by 6 bases, the J end by 1 base, with 9 bases between. The germline CDR1 and CDR2 sequences are MNHEY and SVGEGT. The CDR3 length is 13 residues. CDR3: CASSRTQNTEAFF. CDR3 DNA: TGTGCCAGCAGCCGGACCCAGAACACTGAAGCTTTCTTT.